This T cell receptor (beta chain) originates from a study of a mutant IDH1 vaccine in newly diagnosed glioma. The overall study: Patients got their first vaccination 4-6 weeks after radiotherapy alone, or with temozolomide cycles.

A note on this clone: The antigen is undetermined.

Here immunoSEQ multiplex PCR was the method, and the copy in TCRdb shows in-frame clones only, minus some. This repertoire shows around 33,000 clones, more than 75% found once; its top ten account for 9.5% to 15%. This sample's time point: week 47, end of study. The content of each vaccine dose was 300 ug of mutant IDH1 20-mer peptide, and topical imiquimod accompanied it. The CDR3 has 13 amino acids. V lost 5 bases and J 3 bases, leaving 13 bases between the germline ends. Germline V gene sequence: CDR1 SQVTM, CDR2 ANQGSEA. The clonotype originates from a woman in her twenties or thirties with glioma. The V gene is TRBV29-1, the J gene TRBJ2-5; no definite D call. The sample in question was PBMCs, obtained from a glioma patient whose treatment included an IDH1 peptide vaccine. The CDR3 bases are TGCAGCGTTATGGCCCAGAAAAAAGAGACCCAGTACTTC. Protein: CSVMAQKKETQYF.